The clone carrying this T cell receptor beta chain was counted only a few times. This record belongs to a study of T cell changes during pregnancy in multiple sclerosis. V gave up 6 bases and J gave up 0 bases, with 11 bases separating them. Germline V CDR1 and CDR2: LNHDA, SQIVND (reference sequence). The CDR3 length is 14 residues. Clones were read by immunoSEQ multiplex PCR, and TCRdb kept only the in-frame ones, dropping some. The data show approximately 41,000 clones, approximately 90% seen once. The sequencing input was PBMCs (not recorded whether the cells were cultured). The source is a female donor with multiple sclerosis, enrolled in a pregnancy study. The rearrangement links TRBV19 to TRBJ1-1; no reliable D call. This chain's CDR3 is CASRPAGLNTEAFF. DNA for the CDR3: TGTGCCAGTAGGCCTGCAGGTTTGAACACTGAAGCTTTCTTT.